This T cell receptor (beta chain) is drawn from a study of cytomegalovirus exposure and HLA in healthy donors. Findings and caveats of the study: Reports state that TCR beta sequences accurately predicted most subjects' HLA-A and HLA-B alleles. Judged likely to be a sequencing artifact was a cluster of highly shared sequence variants.

Worth noting for this clone: Its antigen is unknown.

Germline-derived CDR1 and CDR2 are MGHRA and YSYEKL. The CDR3 is 15 residues long. V was clipped by 0 bases and J by 3 bases, with 12 bases between them. It was with 60 Vbeta and 13 Jbeta primers that the PCR ran. Here immunoSEQ multiplex PCR was the method, and the copy in TCRdb shows in-frame clones only, minus some. Of approximately 140,000 clones in the sample, about 85% were seen once. The chain is built from TRBV4-1 and TRBJ2-7; TRBD1 is a possible D gene (6 bases). The source material was PBMCs. The origin of this receptor is a boy younger than 18 in good health and CMV-seronegative. The CDR3 sequence is CASSQDRGTGYEQYF. CDR3 DNA: TGCGCCAGCAGCCAAGATAGGGGGACGGGCTACGAGCAGTACTTC.